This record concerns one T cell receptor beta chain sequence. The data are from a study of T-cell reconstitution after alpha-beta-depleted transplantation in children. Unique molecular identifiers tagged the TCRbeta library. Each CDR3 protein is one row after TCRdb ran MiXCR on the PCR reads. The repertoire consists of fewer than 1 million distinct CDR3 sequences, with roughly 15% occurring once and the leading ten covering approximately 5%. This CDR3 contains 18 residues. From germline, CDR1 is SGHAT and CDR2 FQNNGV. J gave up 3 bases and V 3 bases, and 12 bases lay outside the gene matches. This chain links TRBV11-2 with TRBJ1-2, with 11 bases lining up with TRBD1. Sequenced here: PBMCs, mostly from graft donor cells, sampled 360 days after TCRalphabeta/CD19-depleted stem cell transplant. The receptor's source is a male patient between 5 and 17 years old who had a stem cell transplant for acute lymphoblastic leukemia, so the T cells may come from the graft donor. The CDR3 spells CASSFPVGQGAGYYGYTF. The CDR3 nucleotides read TGTGCCAGCAGCTTCCCTGTCGGACAGGGGGCTGGCTACTATGGCTACACCTTC.